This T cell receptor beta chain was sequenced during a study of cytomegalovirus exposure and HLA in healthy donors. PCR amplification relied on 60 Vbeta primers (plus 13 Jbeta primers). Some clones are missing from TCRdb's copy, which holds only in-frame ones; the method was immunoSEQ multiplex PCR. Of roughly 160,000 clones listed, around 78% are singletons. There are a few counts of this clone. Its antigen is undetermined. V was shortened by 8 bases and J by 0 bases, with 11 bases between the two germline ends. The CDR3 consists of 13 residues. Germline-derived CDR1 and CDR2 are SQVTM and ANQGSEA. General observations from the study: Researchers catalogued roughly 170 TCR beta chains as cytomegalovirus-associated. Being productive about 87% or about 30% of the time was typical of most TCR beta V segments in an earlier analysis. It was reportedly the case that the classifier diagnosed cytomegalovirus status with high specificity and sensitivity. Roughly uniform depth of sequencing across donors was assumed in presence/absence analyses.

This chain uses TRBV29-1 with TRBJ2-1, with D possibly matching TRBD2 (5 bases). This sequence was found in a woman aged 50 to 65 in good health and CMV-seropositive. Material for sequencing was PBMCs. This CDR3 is CSSRASSYNEQFF. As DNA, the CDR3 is TGCAGCTCGAGGGCCAGCTCCTACAATGAGCAGTTCTTC.